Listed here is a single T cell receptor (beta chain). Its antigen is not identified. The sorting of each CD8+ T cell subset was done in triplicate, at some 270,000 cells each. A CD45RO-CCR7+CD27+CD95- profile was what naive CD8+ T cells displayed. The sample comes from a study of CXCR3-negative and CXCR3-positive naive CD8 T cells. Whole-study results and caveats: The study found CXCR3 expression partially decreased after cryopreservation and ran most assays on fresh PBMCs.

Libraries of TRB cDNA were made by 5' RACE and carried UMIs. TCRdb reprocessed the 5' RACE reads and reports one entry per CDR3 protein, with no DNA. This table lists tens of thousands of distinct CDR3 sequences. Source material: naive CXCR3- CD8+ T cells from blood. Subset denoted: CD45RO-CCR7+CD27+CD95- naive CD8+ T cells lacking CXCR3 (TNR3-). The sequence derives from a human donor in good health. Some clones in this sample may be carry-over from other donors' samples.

CDR3 in amino acids: CASSLGTNPTRFMNEQFF. The chain uses TRBV28 and TRBJ2-1; TCRdb selects TRBD2, and the lack of DNA leaves this call unchecked. The CDR3 contains 18 residues. Germline assignment: CDR1 MDHEN and CDR2 SYDVKM.